The 15 T cell receptor beta chains presented below share a single source sample, sequenced in a study of cytomegalovirus exposure and HLA in healthy donors. PCR used 60 Vbeta primers and 13 Jbeta primers. The data were produced by immunoSEQ multiplex PCR, yet TCRdb's version contains in-frame clones alone and is incomplete. The data contain more than 120,000 clones, over 80% of them seen just once; the ten biggest clones take up less than 3%. The material sequenced was PBMCs. These receptors originate from a woman aged 25-40 years in good health and CMV-seronegative.

The chain is built from TRBV7-9 and TRBJ2-1, with 8 nucleotides matching TRBD2. Trimming took 1 base from V and 1 from J; bases not matched to a gene: 6. Germline-derived CDR1 and CDR2 are SEHNR and FQNEAQ (reference sequence). This CDR3 is 17 amino acids long. The CDR3 sequence is CASSLVGRGHSYNEQFF. Here the CDR3 DNA reads TGTGCCAGCAGCTTAGTCGGGAGGGGCCATTCCTACAATGAGCAGTTCTTC.

The chain carries TRBV21-1 and TRBJ2-1; the table's D call, TRBD2, was not checked against the DNA. TRBV21-1 is a documented pseudogene. The CDR3 has 17 amino acids. This CDR3 reads CASSNGLAPRPYNEQFF. CDR3 DNA: TGTGCCAGCAGCAATGGGCTAGCGCCTCGCCCCTACAATGAGCAGTTCTTC.

This chain links TRBV5-1 with TRBJ2-3, with 8 bases aligning to TRBD2. Trimming cost V 0 bases and J 2 bases; bases outside gene matches: 5. CDR1 and CDR2 (germline): SGHRS, YFSETQ. The CDR3 runs 16 residues. CDR3 region: CASSLEGGGTTDTQYF. CDR3 sequence (DNA): TGCGCCAGCAGCTTGGAGGGCGGGGGGACCACAGATACGCAGTATTTT.

The J gene is TRBJ2-5, the V gene TRBV7-7; a weak D match, TRBD2 (7 bases). CDR3 length: 15 amino acids. V lost 1 base to trimming and J lost 1 base, with 10 bases between them. Per germline, CDR1 SSHAT and CDR2 FNYEAQ (reference sequence). The CDR3 nucleotides are TGTGCCAGCAGCTTAGGCGGGGGCCCCCAAGAGACCCAGTACTTC. Amino acid sequence: CASSLGGGPQETQYF.

V usage is TRBV7-3 and J usage is TRBJ2-3; D gene unclear. The V end lost 4 bases, the J end lost 4 bases, and 9 bases lay between the germline ends. This CDR3 comprises 13 residues. CDR1 is SGHTA, CDR2 FQGTGA, per germline. CDR3: CASSSQRPDTQYF. CDR3 nucleotide sequence: TGTGCCAGCAGCTCTCAGAGGCCAGATACGCAGTATTTT.

The rearrangement uses TRBV30 and TRBJ1-4; 10 nucleotides align to TRBD1. Germline assignment: CDR1 GTSNPN and CDR2 SVGIG (reference sequence). Trimming at V came to 4 bases and at J to 6 bases, leaving 5 bases not matched to a gene. The CDR3 has 14 amino acids. CDR3 region: CAWTDRGLDEKLFF. In nucleotides, the CDR3 is TGTGCCTGGACAGACAGGGGGCTGGATGAAAAACTGTTTTTT.

This chain links TRBV9 with TRBJ1-2, with unresolved D. Trimming took 4 bases from V and 6 from J, leaving 13 bases between them. Per the germline V gene, CDR1 is SGDLS and CDR2 is YYNGEE. The CDR3 sequence is 13 residues long. The DNA for the CDR3 is TGTGCCAGCAGCCGAAGGGAGCGGAATGGCTACACCTTC. Translating gives CASSRRERNGYTF.

This chain connects TRBV7-9 to TRBJ2-3; 8 bases fit TRBD2. This CDR3 has 18 residues. CDR1 SEHNR and CDR2 FQNEAQ come from the germline V gene (reference sequence). The V segment lost 3 bases and the J segment 7 bases; nucleotides outside the gene matches: 18. Written as DNA, the CDR3 is TGTGCCAGCAGCTTCTCCCGCGGCAGCGGGGGAGAGCGTCATACGCAGTATTTT. Amino acids: CASSFSRGSGGERHTQYF.

J is TRBJ2-5 and V is TRBV15, with TRBD1 identical over 7 bases. Germline-derived CDR1 and CDR2 are LNHNV and YYDKDF (reference sequence). V was clipped by 3 bases and J by 2 bases; unmatched bases: 0. The CDR3 covers 13 residues. The CDR3 nucleotides are TGTGCCACCAGCAGGGGACAGCAAGAGACCCAGTACTTC. Translating gives CATSRGQQETQYF.

The CDR3 region has the DNA TGTGCCAGCAGTTACTCGGACAGAACTAATTCACCCCTCCACTTT. This gives the protein CASSYSDRTNSPLHF. The rearrangement uses TRBV6-5 and TRBJ1-6, with D possibly being TRBD1 (6 bases). Germline V gene sequence: CDR1 MNHEY, CDR2 SVGAGI. The ends were cut back, 0 bases at V and 6 bases at J, with 9 bases in the middle. This CDR3 spans 15 amino acids.

CDR3 region: CATGTSGSVGELFF. In DNA form, the CDR3 reads TGTGCCACCGGGACTAGCGGGAGTGTCGGGGAGCTGTTTTTT. The chain uses TRBV10-3 and TRBJ2-2; 14 positions match TRBD2. CDR3 length: 14 residues. With V trimmed by 10 bases and J by 7 bases, 5 bases remained unmatched. Germline CDR1 is ENHRY and CDR2 is SYGVKD.

The chain joins TRBV7-8 to TRBJ2-7; tentatively, D is TRBD1 (5 bases). Germline lookup yields CDR1 SGHVS and CDR2 FQNEAQ. This CDR3 is 13 amino acids long. Trimming removed 2 bases at V and 2 bases at J, with 7 bases between. CDR3 coding DNA: TGTGCCAGCAGCTTAAGGGGTGCCTACGAGCAGTACTTC. Its translation is CASSLRGAYEQYF. Full variable domain (missing parts from reference TRBV7-8 and TRBJ2-7): GAGVSQSPRYKVAKRGQDVALRCDPISGHVSLFWYQQALGQGPEFLTYFQNEAQLDKSGLPSDRFFAERPEGSVSTLKIQRTQQEDSAVYLCASSLRGAYEQYFGPGTRLTVT.

The chain employs TRBV19 and TRBJ1-2; 8 positions agree with TRBD1. Germline V gives CDR1 LNHDA, CDR2 SQIVND (reference sequence). The CDR3 consists of 13 residues. Trimming took 6 bases from V and 4 from J; bases not matched to a gene: 4. CDR3 nucleotide sequence: TGTGCCAGTAGCCCGGGACAGGTCTATGGCTACACCTTC. Protein product: CASSPGQVYGYTF.

This clone was seen a single time. The sample contains more than one DNA sequence encoding this CDR3. The genes are TRBV4-3 and TRBJ2-7; D possibly corresponds to TRBD2 (5 bases). Germline V gene lookup returns CDR1 LGHNA and CDR2 YSLEER. V lost 3 bases and J 4 bases, leaving 13 bases between the germline ends. This CDR3 has 14 amino acids. CDR3 in DNA: TGCGCCAGCAGCCAGTTGCCGGGATCTTACGAGCAGTACTTC. It codes for CASSQLPGSYEQYF.

This rearrangement joins TRBV7-2 to TRBJ2-7, with a tentative D call TRBD2 (5 bases). This CDR3 has 15 residues. Germline loops: CDR1 SGHTA, CDR2 FQGNSA. V was pared by 3 bases and J by 0 bases, with 12 bases between. CDR3 coding DNA: TGTGCCAGCAGCTTCGTTAGTGGGAGCTCCTACGAGCAGTACTTC. This translates into CASSFVSGSSYEQYF.